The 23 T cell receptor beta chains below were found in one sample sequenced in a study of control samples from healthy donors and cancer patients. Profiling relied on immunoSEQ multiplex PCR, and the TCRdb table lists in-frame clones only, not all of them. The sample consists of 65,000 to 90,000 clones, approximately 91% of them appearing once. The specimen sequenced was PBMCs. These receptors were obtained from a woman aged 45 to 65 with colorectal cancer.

CDR3 DNA sequence: TGTGCCAGCAGCCAAGTCCCGGGACAGGGATGGAACACTGAAGCTTTCTTT. Its translation is CASSQVPGQGWNTEAFF. The chain carries TRBV9 and TRBJ1-1; 9 nucleotides match TRBD1. V was pared by 4 bases and J by 1 base, with 11 bases of the junction left unmatched. Germline CDR1 is SGDLS and CDR2 is YYNGEE. This CDR3 comprises 17 residues.

The CDR3 loop is CASSRVRGGTDTQYF. The CDR3 region has the DNA TGTGCCAGCAGCCGCGTTCGGGGGGGCACAGATACGCAGTATTTT. V is TRBV14 and J is TRBJ2-3, with 7 bases lining up with TRBD2. This CDR3 spans 15 amino acids. V was pared by 4 bases and J by 1 base, with 5 bases of the junction left unmatched. Germline CDR1 and CDR2: SGHDN and FVKESK.

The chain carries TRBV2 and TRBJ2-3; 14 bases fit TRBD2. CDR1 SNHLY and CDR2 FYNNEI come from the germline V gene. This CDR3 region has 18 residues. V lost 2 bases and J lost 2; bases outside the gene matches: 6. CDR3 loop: CASSESKGLAGATDTQYF. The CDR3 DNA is TGTGCCAGCAGTGAAAGCAAGGGACTAGCGGGGGCCACAGATACGCAGTATTTT. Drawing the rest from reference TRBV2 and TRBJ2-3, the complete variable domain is EPEVTQTPSHQVTQMGQEVILRCVPISNHLYFYWYRQILGQKVEFLVSFYNNEISEKSEIFDDQFSVERPDGSNFTLKIRSTKLEDSAMYFCASSESKGLAGATDTQYFGPGTRLTVL.

The CDR3 DNA reads TGTGCCAGCAGTTACTCGATAGCATCGGCAACTAATGAAAAACTGTTTTTT. Its protein product is CASSYSIASATNEKLFF. This rearrangement joins TRBV6-2 or TRBV6-3 to TRBJ1-4; D gene uncertain. CDR1 is MNHEY and CDR2 is SVGEGT in the germline V gene. V was trimmed by 0 bases and J by 0 bases, leaving 11 bases between them. The CDR3 totals 17 residues.

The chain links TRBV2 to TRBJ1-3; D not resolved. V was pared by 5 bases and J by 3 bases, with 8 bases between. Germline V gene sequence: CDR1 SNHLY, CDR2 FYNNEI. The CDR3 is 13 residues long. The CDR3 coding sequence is TGTGCCAGCAGTAGCGGTATTGGAAACACCATATATTTT. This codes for CASSSGIGNTIYF. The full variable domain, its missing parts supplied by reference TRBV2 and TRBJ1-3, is EPEVTQTPSHQVTQMGQEVILRCVPISNHLYFYWYRQILGQKVEFLVSFYNNEISEKSEIFDDQFSVERPDGSNFTLKIRSTKLEDSAMYFCASSSGIGNTIYFGEGSWLTVV.

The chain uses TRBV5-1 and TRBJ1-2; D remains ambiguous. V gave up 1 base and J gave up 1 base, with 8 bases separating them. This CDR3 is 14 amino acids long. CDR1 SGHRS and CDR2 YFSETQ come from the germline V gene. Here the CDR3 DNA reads TGCGCCAGCAGCTTGAACCGGGTTAACTATGGCTACACCTTC. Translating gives CASSLNRVNYGYTF.

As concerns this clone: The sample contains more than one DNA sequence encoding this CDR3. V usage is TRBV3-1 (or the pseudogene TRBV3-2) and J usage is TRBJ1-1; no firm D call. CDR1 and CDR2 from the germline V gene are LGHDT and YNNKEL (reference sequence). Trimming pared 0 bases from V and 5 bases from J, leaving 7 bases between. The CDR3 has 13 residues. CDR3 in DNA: TGTGCCAGCAGCCAAGAAGAAGGGACTGAAGCTTTCTTT. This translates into CASSQEEGTEAFF.

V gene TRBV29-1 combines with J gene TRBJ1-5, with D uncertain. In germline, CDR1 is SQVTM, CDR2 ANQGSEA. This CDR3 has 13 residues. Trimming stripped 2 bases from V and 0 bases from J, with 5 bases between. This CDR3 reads CSVELNSNQPQHF. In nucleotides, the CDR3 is TGCAGCGTTGAACTCAATAGCAATCAGCCCCAGCATTTT.

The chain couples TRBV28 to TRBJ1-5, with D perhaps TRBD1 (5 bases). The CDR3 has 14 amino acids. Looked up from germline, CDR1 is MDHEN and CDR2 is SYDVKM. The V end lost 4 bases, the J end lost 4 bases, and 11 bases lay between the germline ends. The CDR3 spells CASSSRQLNQPQHF. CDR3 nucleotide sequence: TGTGCCAGCAGTTCCCGACAGCTAAATCAGCCCCAGCATTTT.

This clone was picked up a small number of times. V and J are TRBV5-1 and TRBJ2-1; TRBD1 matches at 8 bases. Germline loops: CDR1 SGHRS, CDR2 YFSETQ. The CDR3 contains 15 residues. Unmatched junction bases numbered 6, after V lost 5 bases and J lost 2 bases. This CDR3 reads CASSPRQGPYNEQFF. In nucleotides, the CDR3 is TGCGCCAGCAGTCCCCGACAGGGGCCCTACAATGAGCAGTTCTTC.

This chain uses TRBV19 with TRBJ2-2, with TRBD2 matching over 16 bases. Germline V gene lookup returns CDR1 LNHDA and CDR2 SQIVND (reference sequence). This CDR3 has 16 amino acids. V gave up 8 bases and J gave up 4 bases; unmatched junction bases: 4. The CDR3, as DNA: TGTGCCAGTGGGACTAGCGGGGGGGCGAGCACCGGGGAGCTGTTTTTT. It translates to CASGTSGGASTGELFF. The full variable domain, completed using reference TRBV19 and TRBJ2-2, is DGGITQSPKYLFRKEGQNVTLSCEQNLNHDAMYWYRQDPGQGLRLIYYSQIVNDFQKGDIAEGYSVSREKKESFPLTVTSAQKNPTAFYLCASGTSGGASTGELFFGEGSRLTVL.

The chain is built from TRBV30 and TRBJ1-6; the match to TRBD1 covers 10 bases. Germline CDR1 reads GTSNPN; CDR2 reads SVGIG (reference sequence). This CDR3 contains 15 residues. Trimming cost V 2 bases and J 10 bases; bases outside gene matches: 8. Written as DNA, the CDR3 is TGTGCCTGGAGTAAAGGGACAGGGGTTCGATCACCCCTCCACTTT. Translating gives CAWSKGTGVRSPLHF. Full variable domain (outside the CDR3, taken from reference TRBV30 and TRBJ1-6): SQTIHQWPATLVQPVGSPLSLECTVEGTSNPNLYWYRQAAGRGLQLLFYSVGIGQISSEVPQNLSASRPQDRQFILSSKKLLLSDSGFYLCAWSKGTGVRSPLHFGNGTRLTVT.

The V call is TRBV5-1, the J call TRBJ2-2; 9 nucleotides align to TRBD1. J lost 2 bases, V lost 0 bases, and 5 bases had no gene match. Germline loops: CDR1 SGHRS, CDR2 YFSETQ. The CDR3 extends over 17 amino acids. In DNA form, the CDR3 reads TGCGCCAGCAGCTTGGCCAAGGACAGGGGTAACACCGGGGAGCTGTTTTTT. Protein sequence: CASSLAKDRGNTGELFF.

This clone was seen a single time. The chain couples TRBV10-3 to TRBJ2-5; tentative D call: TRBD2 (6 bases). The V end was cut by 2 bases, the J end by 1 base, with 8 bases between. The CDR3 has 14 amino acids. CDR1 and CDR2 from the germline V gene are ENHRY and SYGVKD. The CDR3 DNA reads TGTGCCATCAGTGAGGGGGGGTCCCAAGAGACCCAGTACTTC. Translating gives CAISEGGSQETQYF.

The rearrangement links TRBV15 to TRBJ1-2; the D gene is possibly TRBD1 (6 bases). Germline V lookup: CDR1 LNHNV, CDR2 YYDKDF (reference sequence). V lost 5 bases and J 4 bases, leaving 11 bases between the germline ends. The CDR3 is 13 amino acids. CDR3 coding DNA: TGTGCCACCAGCCGTGACAGGACCTATGGCTACACCTTC. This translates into CATSRDRTYGYTF.

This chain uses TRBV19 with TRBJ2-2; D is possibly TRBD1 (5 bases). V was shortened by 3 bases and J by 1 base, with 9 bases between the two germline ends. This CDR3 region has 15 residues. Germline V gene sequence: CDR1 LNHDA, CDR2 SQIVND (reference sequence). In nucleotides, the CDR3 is TGTGCCAGTAGTATTATGGACAAGAACACCGGGGAGCTGTTTTTT. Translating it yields CASSIMDKNTGELFF.

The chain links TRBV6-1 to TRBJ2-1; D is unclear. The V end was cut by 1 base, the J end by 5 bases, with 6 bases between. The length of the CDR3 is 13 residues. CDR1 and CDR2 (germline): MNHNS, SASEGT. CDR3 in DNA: TGTGCCAGCAGTGAAGTTAGAGACAATGAGCAGTTCTTC. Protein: CASSEVRDNEQFF.

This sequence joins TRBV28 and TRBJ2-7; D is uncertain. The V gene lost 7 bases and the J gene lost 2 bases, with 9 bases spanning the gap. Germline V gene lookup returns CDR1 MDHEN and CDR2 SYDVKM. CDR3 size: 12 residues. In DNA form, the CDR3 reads TGTGCCAGCACCCCAGGCCCCTACGAGCAGTACGTC. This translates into CASTPGPYEQYV.

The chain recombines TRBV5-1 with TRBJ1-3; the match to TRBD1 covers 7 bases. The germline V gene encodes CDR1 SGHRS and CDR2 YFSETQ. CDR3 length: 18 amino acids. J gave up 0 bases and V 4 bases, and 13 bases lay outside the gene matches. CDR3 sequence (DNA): TGCGCCAGCAGCCCTGGACAGGAGTTTCGAGCCTCTGGAAACACCATATATTTT. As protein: CASSPGQEFRASGNTIYF. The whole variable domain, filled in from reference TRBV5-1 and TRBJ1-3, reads KAGVTQTPRYLIKTRGQQVTLSCSPISGHRSVSWYQQTPGQGLQFLFEYFSETQRNKGNFPGRFSGRQFSNSRSEMNVSTLELGDSALYLCASSPGQEFRASGNTIYFGEGSWLTVV.

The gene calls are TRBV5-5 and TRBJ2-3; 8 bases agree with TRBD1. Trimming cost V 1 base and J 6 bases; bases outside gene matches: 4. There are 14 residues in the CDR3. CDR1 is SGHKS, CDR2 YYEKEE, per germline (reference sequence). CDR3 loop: CASSLSQGADTQYF. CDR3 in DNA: TGTGCCAGCAGCTTGTCGCAGGGGGCCGATACGCAGTATTTT. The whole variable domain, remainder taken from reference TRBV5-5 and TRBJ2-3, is DAGVTQSPTHLIKTRGQQVTLRCSPISGHKSVSWYQQVLGQGPQFIFQYYEKEERGRGNFPDRFSARQFPNYSSELNVNALLLGDSALYLCASSLSQGADTQYFGPGTRLTVL.

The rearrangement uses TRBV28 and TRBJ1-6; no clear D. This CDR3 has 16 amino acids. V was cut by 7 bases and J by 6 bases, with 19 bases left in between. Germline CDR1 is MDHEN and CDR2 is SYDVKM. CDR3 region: CASTPTVWESNSPLHF. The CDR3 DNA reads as TGTGCCAGCACCCCTACGGTTTGGGAGAGTAATTCACCCCTCCACTTT.

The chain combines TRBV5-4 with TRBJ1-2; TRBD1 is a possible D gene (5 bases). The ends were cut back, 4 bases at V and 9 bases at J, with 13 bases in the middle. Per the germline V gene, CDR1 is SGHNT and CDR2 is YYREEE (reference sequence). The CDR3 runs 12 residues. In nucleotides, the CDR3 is TGTGCCAGCAGCGTCCCGGGACGGAGCTACACCTTC. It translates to CASSVPGRSYTF.

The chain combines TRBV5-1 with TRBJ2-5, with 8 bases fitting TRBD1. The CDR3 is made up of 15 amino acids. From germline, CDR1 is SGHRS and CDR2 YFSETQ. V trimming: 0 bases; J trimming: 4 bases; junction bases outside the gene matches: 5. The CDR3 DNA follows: TGCGCCAGCAGCTTGGGTGACAGGGGAAGAGAGACCCAGTACTTC. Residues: CASSLGDRGRETQYF.